This TCR beta chain was identified in a study of blood T cell repertoires in COVID-19. The method was immunoSEQ multiplex PCR; TCRdb's version includes in-frame clones alone and lacks a portion of them. The sample consists of some 150,000 clones, 84% of them appearing once. The clonotype was recovered from a woman between 50 and 59 years old who had been exposed to COVID-19. The sequenced material came from PBMCs or T cells enriched from blood (not recorded which).

In DNA form, the CDR3 reads TGTGCCAGCAGCGTAGGCGGTTCTACAGAGACCCAGTACTTC. Its translation: CASSVGGSTETQYF. This chain links TRBV9 with TRBJ2-5; no definite D call. The germline gives CDR1 SGDLS, CDR2 YYNGEE. V lost 0 bases and J lost 4, with 10 bases in between. This CDR3 is built from 14 residues.